The 2 T cell receptor beta chains below were found in one sample sequenced in a study of blood T cell repertoires in COVID-19. The repertoire was sequenced with immunoSEQ multiplex PCR; TCRdb's copy has only in-frame clones and lacks some. The data hold about 76,000 clones, with under 95% observed a single time. The sample taken for sequencing was peripheral blood. These receptors originate from a human donor in a cohort sampled during active COVID-19.

The chain is built from TRBV7-9 and TRBJ2-5, with D maybe TRBD1 (7 bases). Germline assignment: CDR1 SEHNR and CDR2 FQNEAQ (reference sequence). V was trimmed by 2 bases and J by 5 bases, leaving 18 bases between them. The CDR3 covers 16 residues. The CDR3 coding sequence is TGTGCCAGCAGCTTAATTGGAGGGGGGACAGAGGAGACCCAGTACTTC. It encodes CASSLIGGGTEETQYF.

The chain couples TRBV6-1 to TRBJ2-3; 8 bases are a match to TRBD2. Looked up from germline, CDR1 is MNHNS and CDR2 is SASEGT. V gave up 4 bases and J gave up 0 bases; unmatched junction bases: 6. The CDR3 is 16 amino acids. The CDR3 spells CASSVILAVSTDTQYF. Here the CDR3 DNA reads TGTGCCAGCAGTGTTATACTAGCGGTTAGCACAGATACGCAGTATTTT.